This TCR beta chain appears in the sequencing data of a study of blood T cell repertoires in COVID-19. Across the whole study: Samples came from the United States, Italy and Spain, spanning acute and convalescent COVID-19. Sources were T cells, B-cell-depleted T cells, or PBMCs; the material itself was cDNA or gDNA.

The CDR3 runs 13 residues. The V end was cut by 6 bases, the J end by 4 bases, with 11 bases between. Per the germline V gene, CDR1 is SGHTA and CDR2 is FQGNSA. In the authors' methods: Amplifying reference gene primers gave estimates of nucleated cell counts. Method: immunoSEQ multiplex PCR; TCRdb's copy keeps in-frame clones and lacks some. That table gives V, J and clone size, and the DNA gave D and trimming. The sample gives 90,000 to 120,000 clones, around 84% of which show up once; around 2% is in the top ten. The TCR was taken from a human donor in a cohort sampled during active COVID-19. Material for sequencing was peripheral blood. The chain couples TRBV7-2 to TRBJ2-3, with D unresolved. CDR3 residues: CASRTLTSDTQYF. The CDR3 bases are TGTGCCAGCAGAACCCTAACGTCAGATACGCAGTATTTT.